This TCR beta chain comes out of a study of cytomegalovirus exposure and HLA in healthy donors (dated by TCRdb to 2016 to 2017). For the study in its entirety: An earlier analysis of around 600 of the donors reported about 250 Gb of sequence data and 100 million to 130 million unique TCR beta sequences from roughly 180 million T cells. Of the roughly 390 genotyped donors, around 81% fell in the genetic ancestry cluster associated with self-reported Caucasian donors. To predict cytomegalovirus infection status, the study brought together high-throughput TCR immunosequencing, statistical association of individual TCRs with disease status, and machine learning. The study was designed to test whether signatures of past pathogen exposure could be identified by cataloging public T cell receptors. Alongside the repertoire data, information on donor age, sex, ethnicity and CMV serostatus was compiled. To decide whether each TCR beta V gene segment behaved as functional or pseudogenic, an earlier analysis of nearly 600 of the donors relied on high-throughput TCR beta sequencing. In a later analysis, previously published TCR beta repertoires from more than 500 donors were re-analyzed and high-resolution HLA genotyping was added so that TCR occurrence patterns could be studied. HLA typing included class I and class II loci at four-digit resolution. Every repertoire in the discovery cohort had been generated on one and the same sequencing platform. The study used immunosequencing to profile the T cell repertoires of several hundred subjects and linked those repertoires to cytomegalovirus serostatus. Among about 400 genotyped donors of the cohort, an average of approximately 240,000 unique TCR beta nucleotide sequences was sequenced per donor, of which about 18% were non-productive. A later genetic analysis took genome-wide SNP genotypes for about three fifths of the 666 donors and used that subset as a discovery cohort. Along with the approximately 650-subject first cohort, a separate validation cohort of approximately 110 different subjects was used. Typing coverage varied by locus: about 629-640 donors for A, B, C, DRB1 and DQB1; roughly 560 for DQA1; more than 600 for DPA1; more than 450 for DPB1. Roughly 300 gigabases of sequencing data and around 88 million unique TCR sequences made up an early release that covered several hundred HLA-typed donors. Four to six DR-DQ haplotypes were handled as single units for association and clustering, since linkage in the cohort was strong. Rather than drawing on any new phenotypic data, the later analysis identified candidate immune exposures from TCR beta sequences and the way those sequences occurred across donors. General findings and caveats noted by the study authors: A later analysis found that HLA-associated TCR beta chains were more clonally expanded and had lower generation probabilities than equally common non-associated chains. In an earlier analysis of approximately 600 of the donors, most TCR beta V segments were observed in productive rearrangements about 87% or about 30% of the time, broadly matching IMGT annotations. Presence/absence analyses assumed roughly uniform sequencing depth across donors, an assumption that may not hold. A further reported finding was that TCR beta sequences accurately predicted the HLA-A and HLA-B alleles for most subjects in the first cohort. A later analysis found that TCR association rates varied across HLA loci, with DRB1 alleles showing the most associated TCRs and HLA-C alleles the fewest. The classifier was reported to diagnose cytomegalovirus status with high specificity and sensitivity in both the original cohort and the validation cohort. Linkage disequilibrium might explain the correlated functional status among segregating V segments, but an unknown experimental factor could not be excluded. A later analysis found that most CMV-associated TCR beta chains appeared HLA-restricted, with HLA associations seemingly driven largely by CMV exposure. Fewer than 20 rarely observed V segments, including chromosome 9 orphons, were excluded from the earlier analysis of a few hundred of the donors because counts were too low. When HLA alleles, especially DR and DQ, strongly co-occurred, attributing TCR associations to individual alleles was difficult. A cluster of highly shared sequence variants was judged likely to represent a technical artifact of the sequencing pipeline. In the study, 150 to 200 TCR beta chains were listed as associated with cytomegalovirus. In a later analysis, several top co-occurrence clusters were reported to appear linked to parvovirus B19, influenza, CMV and Epstein-Barr virus. Compared with the approximately 700-donor mean, donors in an Asian-associated ancestry cluster had fewer N-insertions in productive TCRs, according to a later genetic analysis. Some IMGT-functional V segments, including TRBV6-2 and TRBV6-3, could not be distinguished by the 87-base-pair reads and were therefore excluded. In vitro tests confirmed that a few of the cytomegalovirus-associated TCR beta chains recognize cytomegalovirus antigens. Immune exposure information for the cohort was limited to CMV serostatus. According to the authors, the approach could potentially be generalized to other disease states and immunological phenotypes. Because HLA typing was missing for some donors at each locus, association tests included only the typed subset. In this cohort, only TCR beta chains were sequenced, and detectable features were limited by the absence of alpha or paired-chain data. Specific HLA alleles were associated with 15,000 to 20,000 TCR beta sequences at a false discovery rate of 0.05 in a later analysis. A later genetic analysis associated a missense DCLRE1C variant with V-gene and J-gene trimming of TCR beta chains, and an independent cohort replicated the association. Most TCR sequences were observed very rarely across donors, whereas some public TCRs were present in many individuals.

In total, approximately 700 healthy bone marrow donors made up the cohort. At the time of sampling, all cohort members were nominally healthy, though unrecorded immune exposures were likely present. The donor was CMV seropositive and was included in the group of 270 or so seropositive cohort members. A peripheral blood sample was collected from each donor, and TCR beta sequencing was performed on peripheral blood mononuclear cells. Genomic DNA extraction from the blood cell samples was performed with the Qiagen DNeasy Blood Extraction Kit. Remarks on this clone: Its antigen has not been determined. It has no much larger one-base neighbor in the sample; base qualities were not kept.

For CDR1 and CDR2, the germline V gene (reference sequence) lists MNHEY and SMNVEV. Including the terminal cysteine and phenylalanine, the CDR3 comprises 15 residues. This entry keeps only the CDR3 DNA: 45 bases, framed from base 1. Relative to germline, V is 6 bases shorter and J is 2 bases shorter, with 17 bases between their ends. Library method: the immunoSEQ multiplex PCR assay. The multiplex PCR relied on a mix of 60 forward primers for TCR Vbeta segments and 13 reverse primers for TCR Jbeta segments. The CDR3 region of rearranged TCR beta genes was amplified from genomic DNA with a multiplex PCR assay. The Illumina HiSeq System was used to sequence the amplified TCR beta libraries as 87-base-pair reads. On the study's bioinformatics: A later analysis tallied tens of millions of unique TCR beta chains across the 550 to 850 repertoires, and around 12 million of those chains were shared by two or more donors. Raw reads were error-corrected and collapsed into unique sequences by a nearest-neighbor algorithm in which closely related sequences were merged to remove PCR and sequencing errors. To assign V, D and J gene segments, CDR3 sequences were aligned to IMGT reference sequences. For a sequence to be retained, a match of at least six nucleotides to both a V gene segment and a J gene segment was required. Rearrangements were called productive when the CDR3 lacked stop codons and stayed in frame with V and J; all others were non-productive. CDR3 was defined according to IMGT convention as the region running from the second conserved V-encoded cysteine to the conserved J-encoded phenylalanine. In an earlier analysis of around 640 of the donors, sequences lacking an unambiguous match to a single V gene segment were excluded. In an earlier analysis of almost 600 of the donors, a V segment was called functional when productive rearrangements were above 56.7%, and segregating when the standard deviation between donors exceeded 5%. A statistical classification framework was built to diagnose cytomegalovirus status from the catalog of TCR beta chain sequences. In a later analysis, V and J genes were assigned by comparing TCR nucleotide sequences against IMGT/GENE-DB human TR gene sequences. A later analysis assigned CDR3 sequences and most-parsimonious VDJ recombination scenarios with the TCRdist pipeline. A later analysis defined each TCR beta chain by its CDR3 amino acid sequence plus V-gene family, and excluded reads lacking a unique V-gene family. In a later analysis, fewer than 600 highly shared, low-generation-probability nucleotide sequences were removed to address suspected cross-contamination and a sequencing artifact. In a later analysis, a clonal expansion index was calculated for each public chain from normalized within-repertoire ranks of inferred template counts. In a later analysis, generation probabilities were computed with a VDJ recombination model fitted to out-of-frame rearrangements, and the resulting probabilities were checked against IGoR. Hypergeometric tests were used in a later analysis to score TCR-TCR, TCR-HLA and TCR-CMV co-occurrence, with a repertoire-size bias correction applied to the TCR pairs. To estimate false discovery rates, a later analysis permuted the HLA or CMV assignments 20 times. A later analysis grouped co-occurring TCRs with DBSCAN, adding TCRdist sequence similarity when clustering within HLA-allele-positive subsets. Co-occurrence clustering excluded repertoires with fewer than 30,000 or more than 120,000 public chains, plus five with anomalous nucleotide sharing. The table was pulled from immuneACCESS by TCRdb, which kept in-frame rearrangements only. Such tables lose some clones; where checked, under half of the loss comes from unresolved V genes, and the rest has no known cause. V and J calls and clone size are as listed in that table; D and trimming were resolved from the DNA. Here the sample has about 92,000 clones; over 75% occur a single time. 0.95% to 1.5% of the sample belongs to the ten largest clones.

The chain links TRBV27 with TRBJ2-7; TRBD1 could be the D gene, as 5 bases match. The sequencing input was PBMCs. This receptor was identified in a girl aged 2 to 10 in good health and CMV-seropositive. CDR3 protein: CASRNSGPIAYEQYF. Read as DNA, the sequence is TGTGCCAGCAGAAATTCAGGGCCGATCGCCTACGAGCAGTACTTC.